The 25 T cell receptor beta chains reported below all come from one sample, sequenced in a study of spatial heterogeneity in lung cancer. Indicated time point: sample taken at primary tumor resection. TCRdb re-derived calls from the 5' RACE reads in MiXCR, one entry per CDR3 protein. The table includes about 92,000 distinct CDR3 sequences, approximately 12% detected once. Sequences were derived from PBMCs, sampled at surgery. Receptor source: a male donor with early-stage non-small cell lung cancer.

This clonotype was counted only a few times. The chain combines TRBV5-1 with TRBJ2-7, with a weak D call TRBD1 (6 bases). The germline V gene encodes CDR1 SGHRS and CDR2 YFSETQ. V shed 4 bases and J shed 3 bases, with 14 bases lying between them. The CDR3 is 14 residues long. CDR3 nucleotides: TGCGCCAGCAGCGCCCGCTCAGGGGACTACGAGCAGTACTTC. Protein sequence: CASSARSGDYEQYF.

The CDR3 region is CASSSVGEASDTQYF. CDR3 DNA sequence: TGTGCCAGCAGTTCCGTCGGGGAAGCGTCAGATACGCAGTATTTT. The rearrangement joins TRBV27 to TRBJ2-3, with TRBD2 as a possible D gene (5 bases). The V end lost 4 bases, the J end lost 4 bases, and 15 bases lay between the germline ends. Germline CDR1 is MNHEY and CDR2 is SMNVEV (reference sequence). The CDR3 is 15 residues long.

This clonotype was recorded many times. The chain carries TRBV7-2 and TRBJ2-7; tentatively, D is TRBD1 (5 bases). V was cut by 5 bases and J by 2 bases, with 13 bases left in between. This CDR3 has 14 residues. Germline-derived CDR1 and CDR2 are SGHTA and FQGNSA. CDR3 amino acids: CASSPIAGTYEQYF. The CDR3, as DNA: TGTGCCAGCAGCCCAATCGCAGGGACCTACGAGCAGTACTTC.

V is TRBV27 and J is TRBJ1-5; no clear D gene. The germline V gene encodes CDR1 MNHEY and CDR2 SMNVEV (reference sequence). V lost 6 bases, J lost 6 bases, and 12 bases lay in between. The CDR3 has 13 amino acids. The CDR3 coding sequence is TGTGCCAGCAGGGGCGGCGGCCGTCAGCCCCAGCATTTT. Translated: CASRGGGRQPQHF.

The CDR3 here is CASSFDIGGRSPLHF. CDR3 nucleotides: TGTGCCAGCAGCTTTGATATCGGGGGTAGATCACCCCTCCACTTT. This chain links TRBV11-2 with TRBJ1-6; weak D call: TRBD1 (5 bases). V was trimmed by 3 bases and J by 10 bases, leaving 16 bases between them. The CDR3 is 15 residues long. Germline V lookup: CDR1 SGHAT, CDR2 FQNNGV.

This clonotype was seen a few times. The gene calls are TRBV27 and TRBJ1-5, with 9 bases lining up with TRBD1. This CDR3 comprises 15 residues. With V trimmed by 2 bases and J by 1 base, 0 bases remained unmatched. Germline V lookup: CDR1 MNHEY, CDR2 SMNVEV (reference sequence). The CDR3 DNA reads TGTGCCAGCAGTTTAGGACAGGGGAGCAATCAGCCCCAGCATTTT. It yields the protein CASSLGQGSNQPQHF.

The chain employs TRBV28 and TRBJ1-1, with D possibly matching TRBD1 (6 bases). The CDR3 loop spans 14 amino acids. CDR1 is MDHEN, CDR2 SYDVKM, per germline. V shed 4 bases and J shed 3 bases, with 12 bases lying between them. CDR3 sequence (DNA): TGTGCCAGCAGTTATCAGGGGCTCGACACTGAAGCTTTCTTT. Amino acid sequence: CASSYQGLDTEAFF.

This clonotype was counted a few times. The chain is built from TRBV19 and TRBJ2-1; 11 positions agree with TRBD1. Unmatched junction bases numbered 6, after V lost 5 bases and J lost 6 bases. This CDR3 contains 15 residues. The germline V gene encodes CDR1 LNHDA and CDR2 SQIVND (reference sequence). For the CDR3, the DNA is TGTGCCAGTAGTCGGACAGGGGGCACCCCCAATGAGCAGTTCTTC. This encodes CASSRTGGTPNEQFF.

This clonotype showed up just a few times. CDR3 sequence: CASSQHSGLAGDEQFF. As DNA, the CDR3 is TGTGCCAGCAGCCAACACTCAGGGCTAGCGGGGGATGAGCAGTTCTTC. The chain combines TRBV14 with TRBJ2-1; 10 nucleotides line up with TRBD2. The CDR3 is made up of 16 amino acids. Losses at the gene ends were 2 bases for V and 8 bases for J; bases not matched to a gene: 9. CDR1 is SGHDN and CDR2 is FVKESK in the germline V gene. Using reference TRBV14 and TRBJ2-1 for the parts outside the CDR3, the full variable domain is EAGVTQFPSHSVIEKGQTVTLRCDPISGHDNLYWYRRVMGKEIKFLLHFVKESKQDESGMPNNRFLAERTGGTYSTLKVQPAELEDSGVYFCASSQHSGLAGDEQFFGPGTRLTVL.

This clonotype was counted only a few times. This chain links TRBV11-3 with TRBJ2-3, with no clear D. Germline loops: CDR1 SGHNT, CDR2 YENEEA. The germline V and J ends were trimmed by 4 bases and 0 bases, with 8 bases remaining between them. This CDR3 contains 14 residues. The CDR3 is CASSSGRSTDTQYF. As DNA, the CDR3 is TGTGCCAGCAGCTCCGGACGAAGCACAGATACGCAGTATTTT.

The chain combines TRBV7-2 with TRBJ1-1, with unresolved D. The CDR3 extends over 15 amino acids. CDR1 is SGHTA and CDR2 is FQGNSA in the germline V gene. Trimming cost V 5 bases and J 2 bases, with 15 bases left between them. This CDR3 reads CASSQLWVPNTEAFF. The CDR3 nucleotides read TGTGCCAGCAGCCAGCTATGGGTTCCAAACACTGAAGCTTTCTTT.

CDR3 sequence: CAQRAYTGELFF. As DNA, the CDR3 is TGTGCCCAGCGGGCATACACCGGGGAGCTGTTTTTT. This chain connects TRBV30 to TRBJ2-2; TRBD2 might be the D (6 bases). Per the germline V gene, CDR1 is GTSNPN and CDR2 is SVGIG (reference sequence). The CDR3 is made up of 12 amino acids. V lost 8 bases to trimming and J lost 3 bases, with 10 bases between them.

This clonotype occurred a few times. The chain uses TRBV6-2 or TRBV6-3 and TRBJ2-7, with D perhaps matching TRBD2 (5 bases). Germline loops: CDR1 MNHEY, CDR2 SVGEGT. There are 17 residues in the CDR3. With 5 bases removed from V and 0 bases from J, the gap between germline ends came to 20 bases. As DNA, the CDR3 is TGTGCCAGCAGTCCCCCCCGGATAGCGTCGAGCTCCTACGAGCAGTACTTC. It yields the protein CASSPPRIASSSYEQYF.

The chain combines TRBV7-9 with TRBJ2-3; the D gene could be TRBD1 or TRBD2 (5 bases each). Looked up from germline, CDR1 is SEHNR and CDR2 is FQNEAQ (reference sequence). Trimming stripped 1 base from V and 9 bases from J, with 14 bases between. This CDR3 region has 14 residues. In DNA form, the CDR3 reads TGTGCCAGCAGCTTAGGGGACCCCGGTAGGACGCAGTATTTT. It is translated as CASSLGDPGRTQYF.

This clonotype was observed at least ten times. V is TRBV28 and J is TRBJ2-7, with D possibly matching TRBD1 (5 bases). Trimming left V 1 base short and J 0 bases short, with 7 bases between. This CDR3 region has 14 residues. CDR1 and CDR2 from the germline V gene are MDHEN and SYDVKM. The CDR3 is CASSLSGASYEQYF. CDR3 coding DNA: TGTGCCAGCAGTTTATCTGGGGCCTCCTACGAGCAGTACTTC.

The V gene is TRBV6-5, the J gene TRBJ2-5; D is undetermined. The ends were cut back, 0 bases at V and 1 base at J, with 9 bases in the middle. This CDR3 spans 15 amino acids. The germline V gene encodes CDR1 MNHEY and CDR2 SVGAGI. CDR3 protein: CASSYSTRTQETQYF. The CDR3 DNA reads TGTGCCAGCAGTTACTCGACCAGGACCCAAGAGACCCAGTACTTC.

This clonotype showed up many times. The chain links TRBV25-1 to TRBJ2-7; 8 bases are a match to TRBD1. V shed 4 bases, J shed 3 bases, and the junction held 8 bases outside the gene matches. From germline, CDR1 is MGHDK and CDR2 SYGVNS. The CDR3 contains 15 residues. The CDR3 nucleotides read TGTGCCAGCAGTGTACAGGGGGGCCCCGTCTACGAGCAGTACTTC. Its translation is CASSVQGGPVYEQYF.

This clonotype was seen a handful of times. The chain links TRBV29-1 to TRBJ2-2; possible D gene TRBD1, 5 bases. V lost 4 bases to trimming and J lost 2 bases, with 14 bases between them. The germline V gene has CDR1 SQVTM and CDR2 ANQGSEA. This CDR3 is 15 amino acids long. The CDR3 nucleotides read TGCAGCGTTGTAAGGCGAGACAGAAACACCGGGGAGCTGTTTTTT. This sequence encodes CSVVRRDRNTGELFF.

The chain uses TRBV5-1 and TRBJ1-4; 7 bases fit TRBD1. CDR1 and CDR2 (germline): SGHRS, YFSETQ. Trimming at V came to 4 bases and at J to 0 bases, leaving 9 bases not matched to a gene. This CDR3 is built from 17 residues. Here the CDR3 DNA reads TGCGCCAGCAGCCCTACAGGGGCTCATGCAACTAATGAAAAACTGTTTTTT. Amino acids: CASSPTGAHATNEKLFF.

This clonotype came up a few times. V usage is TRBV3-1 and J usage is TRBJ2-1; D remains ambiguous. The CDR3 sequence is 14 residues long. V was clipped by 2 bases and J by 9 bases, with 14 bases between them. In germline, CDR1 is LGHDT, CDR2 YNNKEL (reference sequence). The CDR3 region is CASSQIPPSGEQFF. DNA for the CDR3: TGTGCCAGCAGCCAAATCCCCCCCAGTGGTGAGCAGTTCTTC.

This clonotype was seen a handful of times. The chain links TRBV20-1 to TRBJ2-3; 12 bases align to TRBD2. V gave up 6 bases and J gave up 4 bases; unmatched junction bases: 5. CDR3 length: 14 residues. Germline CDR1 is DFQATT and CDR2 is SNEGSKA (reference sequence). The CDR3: CSAPTSGSADTQYF. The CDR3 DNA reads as TGCAGTGCACCGACTAGCGGGAGCGCAGATACGCAGTATTTT.

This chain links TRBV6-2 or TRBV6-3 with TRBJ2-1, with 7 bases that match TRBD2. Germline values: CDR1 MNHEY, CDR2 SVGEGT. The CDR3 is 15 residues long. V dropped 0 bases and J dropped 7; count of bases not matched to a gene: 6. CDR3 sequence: CASSYSIGGLNEQFF. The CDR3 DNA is TGTGCCAGCAGTTACTCGATCGGGGGGTTGAATGAGCAGTTCTTC.

The CDR3, as DNA: TGCAGTGCTAGAGATTATAGCAGGACTAGCGGGAGTGAGCAGTTCTTC. This codes for CSARDYSRTSGSEQFF. The rearrangement links TRBV20-1 to TRBJ2-1, with 13 bases lining up with TRBD2. The V gene end was trimmed by 0 bases and the J gene end by 9 bases; junction bases not matched to a gene: 8. CDR3 size: 16 residues. Germline V gene data show CDR1 as DFQATT and CDR2 as SNEGSKA (reference sequence).

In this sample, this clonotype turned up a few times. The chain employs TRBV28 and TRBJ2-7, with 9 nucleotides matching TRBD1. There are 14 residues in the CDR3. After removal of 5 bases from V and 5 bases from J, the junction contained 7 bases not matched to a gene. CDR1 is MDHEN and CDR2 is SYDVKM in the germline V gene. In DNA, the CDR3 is TGTGCCAGCAGTACCGGGACAGGGACCCACGAGCAGTACTTC. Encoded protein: CASSTGTGTHEQYF.

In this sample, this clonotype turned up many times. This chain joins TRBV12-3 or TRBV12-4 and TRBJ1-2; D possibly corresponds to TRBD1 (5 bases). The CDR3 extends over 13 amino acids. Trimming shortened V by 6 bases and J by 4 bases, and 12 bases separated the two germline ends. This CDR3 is CASSPDRAYGYTF. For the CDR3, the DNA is TGTGCCAGCAGCCCAGACAGAGCCTATGGCTACACCTTC.